Below, 17 T cell receptor beta chains from the same sample are listed, as sequenced in a study of siplizumab effects on memory and regulatory T cells (dated 2019 in TCRdb). Library prep was done by the immunoSEQ multiplex PCR assay. In its TCRdb copy, this immuneACCESS table keeps in-frame sequences only and misses some clones. Where compared with another copy, unresolved V genes explain less than half of these, and the others have no known cause. For this sample the table gives 90,000 to 110,000 clones, of which roughly nine tenths were detected only once. The ten largest clones represent around 0.73% of the sample. The sequencing sample was made of Tregs sorted from blood. The receptors shown here come from a human donor in good health.

V is TRBV5-1 and J is TRBJ1-4, with D perhaps matching TRBD1 (5 bases). Germline V gene data show CDR1 as SGHRS and CDR2 as YFSETQ. CDR3 length: 16 amino acids. The V and J ends lost 0 bases and 1 base respectively, with 10 bases between them. CDR3 nucleotide sequence: TGCGCCAGCAGCTTGGCCGGGGCAGGAACTAATGAAAAACTGTTTTTT. Residues: CASSLAGAGTNEKLFF.

This chain uses TRBV7-6 with TRBJ2-3; D call uncertain. The V and J ends lost 2 bases and 1 base respectively, with 10 bases between them. The germline gives CDR1 SGHVS, CDR2 FNYEAQ. This CDR3 region has 15 residues. The CDR3 is CASSLLSGRTDTQYF. CDR3 sequence (DNA): TGTGCCAGCAGCTTACTGTCGGGTCGCACAGATACGCAGTATTTT. The full variable domain, its missing parts supplied by reference TRBV7-6 and TRBJ2-3, is GAGVSQSPRYKVTKRGQDVALRCDPISGHVSLYWYRQALGQGPEFLTYFNYEAQQDKSGLPNDRFSAERPEGSISTLTIQRTEQRDSAMYRCASSLLSGRTDTQYFGPGTRLTVL.

V is TRBV6-5 and J is TRBJ1-3, with D possibly matching TRBD1 (5 bases). The CDR3 totals 15 residues. CDR1 and CDR2 from the germline V gene are MNHEY and SVGAGI. V lost 6 bases and J 4 bases, leaving 16 bases between the germline ends. As DNA, the CDR3 is TGTGCCAGCAGCCCTCGGACACCAGGAGGAAACACCATATATTTT. Amino acid sequence: CASSPRTPGGNTIYF.

The chain carries TRBV19 and TRBJ2-5; 8 bases are shared with TRBD1. Looked up from germline, CDR1 is LNHDA and CDR2 is SQIVND (reference sequence). The ends lost 6 bases at V and 6 bases at J; junction bases unmatched: 12. The CDR3 covers 15 residues. The CDR3 region is CASSQGQGVSQTQYF. CDR3 DNA sequence: TGTGCCAGTAGCCAAGGACAGGGAGTATCTCAGACCCAGTACTTC.

The chain carries TRBV6-5 and TRBJ2-7; D tentatively fits TRBD1 or TRBD2 (5 bases each). The germline V and J ends were trimmed by 5 bases and 13 bases, with 18 bases remaining between them. CDR3 size: 12 residues. Germline V CDR1 and CDR2: MNHEY, SVGAGI. DNA of the CDR3: TGTGCCAGCAGTGTGCCGGGACGCCAACTTTACTTC. Encoded protein: CASSVPGRQLYF.

V gene TRBV5-6 combines with J gene TRBJ2-7; D gene unclear. The V end was cut by 4 bases, the J end by 2 bases, with 13 bases between. This CDR3 contains 14 residues. The germline V gene has CDR1 SGHDT and CDR2 YYEEEE. The chain's CDR3 is CASSPVGSPYEQYF. For the CDR3, the DNA is TGTGCCAGCAGCCCGGTGGGGTCGCCCTACGAGCAGTACTTC. Full variable domain (missing parts from reference TRBV5-6 and TRBJ2-7): DAGVTQSPTHLIKTRGQQVTLRCSPKSGHDTVSWYQQALGQGPQFIFQYYEEEERQRGNFPDRFSGHQFPNYSSELNVNALLLGDSALYLCASSPVGSPYEQYFGPGTRLTVT.

DNA of the CDR3: TGTGCCAGCTCACTAGGGGTCGGTGAAAAACTGTTTTTT. Translated, it gives CASSLGVGEKLFF. The chain joins TRBV18 to TRBJ1-4, with D perhaps matching TRBD1 (5 bases). The length of the CDR3 is 13 residues. V lost 4 bases and J lost 7, with 10 bases in between. CDR1 and CDR2 (germline): KGHSH, LQKENI.

The gene calls are TRBV6-1 and TRBJ1-6; 7 positions agree with TRBD1. Germline loops: CDR1 MNHNS, CDR2 SASEGT. The CDR3 consists of 14 residues. With V trimmed by 6 bases and J by 5 bases, 4 bases remained unmatched. CDR3 region: CASRQGENNSPLHF. CDR3 DNA sequence: TGTGCCAGCAGGCAGGGGGAGAATAATTCACCCCTCCACTTT.

The chain uses TRBV12-5 and TRBJ2-1; D ambiguous. Trimming cost V 1 base and J 4 bases, with 5 bases left between them. CDR1 is LGHNT, CDR2 FRNRAP, per germline. This CDR3 is 13 amino acids long. CDR3 residues: CASGLDLYNEQFF. The CDR3, as DNA: TGTGCTAGTGGTTTGGACCTATACAATGAGCAGTTCTTC.

This clone was recorded a few times. The chain carries TRBV9 and TRBJ1-1; a possible D gene is TRBD1 (6 bases). V lost 0 bases, J lost 0 bases, and 12 bases lay in between. The CDR3 loop spans 16 amino acids. Germline V gene data show CDR1 as SGDLS and CDR2 as YYNGEE. CDR3 loop: CASSVGGTRMNTEAFF. DNA of the CDR3: TGTGCCAGCAGCGTAGGAGGGACACGGATGAACACTGAAGCTTTCTTT.

A remark on this clone: One junction end does not reproduce the germline sequence, and a read error may be involved. V usage is TRBV6-1 and J usage is TRBJ2-7; unclear D gene. This CDR3 is 12 amino acids long. Germline V CDR1 and CDR2: MNHNS, SASEGT. The CDR3: CASCEVPYEQYF. The CDR3 region has the DNA TGTGCCAGCTGTGAGGTGCCCTACGAGCAGTACTTC.

V and J are TRBV4-2 and TRBJ2-1; tentatively, D is TRBD1 (5 bases). V was pared by 5 bases and J by 0 bases, with 8 bases between. From germline, CDR1 is LGHNA and CDR2 YNFKEQ. The CDR3 totals 14 residues. This CDR3 reads CASSVRGSYNEQFF. The CDR3, as DNA: TGTGCCAGCAGCGTTAGGGGCTCCTACAATGAGCAGTTCTTC.

This clone appeared once. The V call is TRBV7-8, the J call TRBJ1-2; D unclear. This CDR3 contains 15 residues. Trimming took 1 base from V and 7 from J, leaving 16 bases between them. Germline CDR1 reads SGHVS; CDR2 reads FQNEAQ. CDR3 amino acids: CASSLGTLAPVGYTF. CDR3 nucleotide sequence: TGTGCCAGCAGCTTAGGGACTCTGGCCCCGGTTGGCTACACCTTC.

V gene TRBV5-1 combines with J gene TRBJ2-1; 11 bases map to TRBD1. V lost 0 bases, J lost 12 bases, and 8 bases stayed unmatched. CDR1 and CDR2 (germline): SGHRS, YFSETQ. This CDR3 is built from 15 residues. The DNA of the CDR3 is TGCGCCAGCAGCTTGGCCGGGACAGGGGGTCCTGGGCAGTTCTTC. It is translated as CASSLAGTGGPGQFF.

This chain uses TRBV10-3 with TRBJ2-7, with a possible D match to TRBD1 (6 bases). The CDR3 spans 15 residues. V was pared by 2 bases and J by 5 bases, with 16 bases between. Germline V gives CDR1 ENHRY, CDR2 SYGVKD. The CDR3 loop is CAISEGEQGAHEQYF. The CDR3 DNA is TGTGCCATCAGTGAGGGTGAACAGGGAGCGCACGAGCAGTACTTC.

V is TRBV5-1 and J is TRBJ2-1, with D possibly TRBD1 on 5 matching bases. The CDR3 contains 16 residues. Trimming took 3 bases from V and 1 from J, leaving 14 bases between them. From germline, CDR1 is SGHRS and CDR2 YFSETQ. CDR3 loop: CASSYPPSGSYNEQFF. DNA of the CDR3: TGCGCCAGCAGCTACCCCCCTTCAGGGTCCTACAATGAGCAGTTCTTC. Supplemented by reference TRBV5-1 and TRBJ2-1, the full variable domain reads KAGVTQTPRYLIKTRGQQVTLSCSPISGHRSVSWYQQTPGQGLQFLFEYFSETQRNKGNFPGRFSGRQFSNSRSEMNVSTLELGDSALYLCASSYPPSGSYNEQFFGPGTRLTVL.

V and J are TRBV19 and TRBJ2-1; 10 nucleotides align to TRBD1. Per the germline V gene, CDR1 is LNHDA and CDR2 is SQIVND (reference sequence). Trimming at V came to 6 bases and at J to 4 bases, leaving 0 bases not matched to a gene. The CDR3 covers 13 residues. The CDR3 spells CASRGQGYNEQFF. CDR3 in DNA: TGTGCCAGTAGGGGACAGGGGTACAATGAGCAGTTCTTC.